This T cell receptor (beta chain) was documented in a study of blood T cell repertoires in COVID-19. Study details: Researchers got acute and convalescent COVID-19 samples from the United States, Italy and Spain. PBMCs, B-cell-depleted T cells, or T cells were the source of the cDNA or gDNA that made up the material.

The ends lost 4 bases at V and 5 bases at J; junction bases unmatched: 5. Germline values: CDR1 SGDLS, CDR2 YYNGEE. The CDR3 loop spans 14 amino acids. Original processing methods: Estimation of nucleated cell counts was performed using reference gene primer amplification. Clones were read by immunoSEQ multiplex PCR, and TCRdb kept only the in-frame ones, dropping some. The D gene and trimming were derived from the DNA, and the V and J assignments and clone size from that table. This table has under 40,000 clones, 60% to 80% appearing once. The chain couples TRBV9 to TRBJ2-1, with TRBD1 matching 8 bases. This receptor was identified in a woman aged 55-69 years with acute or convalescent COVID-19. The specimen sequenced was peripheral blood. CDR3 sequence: CASSPPTGDNEQFF. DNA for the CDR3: TGTGCCAGCAGCCCCCCGACAGGGGACAATGAGCAGTTCTTC.